This is a list of T cell receptor beta chains from one sample in a study of blood T cell repertoires in COVID-19. Data came from immunoSEQ multiplex PCR; TCRdb stores just in-frame clones and leaves some out. This table has about 120,000 clones, 60% to 85% appearing once. Sequenced input: peripheral blood. The origin of the receptors is a man between 65 and 80 years old with acute or convalescent COVID-19. CDR3s include the opening cysteine and the closing phenylalanine or tryptophan. Each record gives: J gene, D gene, V gene, clone size, CDR3 DNA, CDR3 protein. The D gene is left open where the match is weak. Size values are once, few and many counts, or a class for expanded clones, and some rows have none.

j_gene: TRBJ1-6
d_gene: TRBD1
v_gene: TRBV7-3
abundance: .
CDR3nt: TGTGCCAGCAGTTCTACAGGGGTGGACTCACCCCTCCACTTT
CDR3aa: CASSSTGVDSPLHF

j_gene: TRBJ1-3
d_gene: TRBD1
v_gene: TRBV7-2
abundance: .
CDR3nt: TGTGCCAGCAGCTTACAGGGGGCTATCTCTGGAAACACCATATATTTT
CDR3aa: CASSLQGAISGNTIYF

j_gene: TRBJ1-5
d_gene: TRBD1
v_gene: TRBV7-2
abundance: .
CDR3nt: TGTGCCAGCAGCTTGGACAGGGGGAACAATCAGCCCCAGCATTTT
CDR3aa: CASSLDRGNNQPQHF

j_gene: TRBJ1-1
d_gene: TRBD1
v_gene: TRBV14
abundance: .
CDR3nt: TGTGCCAGCAGCCAAGACGGACAGGGGATGAACACTGAAGCTTTCTTT
CDR3aa: CASSQDGQGMNTEAFF

j_gene: TRBJ1-5
d_gene: .
v_gene: TRBV30
abundance: .
CDR3nt: TGTGCCTGGAGTGTGCAGACTAATCAGCCCCAGCATTTT
CDR3aa: CAWSVQTNQPQHF

j_gene: TRBJ1-5
d_gene: TRBD1
v_gene: TRBV11-2
abundance: .
CDR3nt: TGTGCCAGCAGCTTAGATTCAGGGGGTACAAGTCAGCCCCAGCATTTT
CDR3aa: CASSLDSGGTSQPQHF

j_gene: TRBJ2-1
d_gene: TRBD2
v_gene: TRBV5-4
abundance: .
CDR3nt: TGTGCCAGCAGCTGGGGAGGGACCGTGAATGAGCAGTTCTTC
CDR3aa: CASSWGGTVNEQFF

j_gene: TRBJ1-5
d_gene: TRBD1
v_gene: TRBV27
abundance: .
CDR3nt: TGTGCCAGCAGTTATCGGACAGGGCGAGATCAGCCCCAGCATTTT
CDR3aa: CASSYRTGRDQPQHF

j_gene: TRBJ1-2
d_gene: .
v_gene: TRBV4-1
abundance: .
CDR3nt: TGCGCCAGCAGCCAAGAAGGGGCGCGGCCAAGGAACGGCTACACCTTC
CDR3aa: CASSQEGARPRNGYTF

j_gene: TRBJ1-2
d_gene: .
v_gene: TRBV5-6
abundance: .
CDR3nt: TGTGCCAGCAACGTCGGGGTGGGCTATGGCTACACCTTC
CDR3aa: CASNVGVGYGYTF

j_gene: TRBJ2-7
d_gene: TRBD2
v_gene: TRBV19
abundance: .
CDR3nt: TGTGCCAGTAGTAGGGGGGGACTTTACGAGCAGTACTTC
CDR3aa: CASSRGGLYEQYF

j_gene: TRBJ1-3
d_gene: .
v_gene: TRBV7-2
abundance: .
CDR3nt: TGTGCCAGCAGCTTAGGGTCCCTTTTCTCGGGGGACACCATATATTTT
CDR3aa: CASSLGSLFSGDTIYF

j_gene: TRBJ2-7
d_gene: .
v_gene: TRBV9
abundance: .
CDR3nt: TGTGCCAGCAGCGTAGGAATGGGTAGGACATACCGCTCCGAGCAGTACTTC
CDR3aa: CASSVGMGRTYRSEQYF

j_gene: TRBJ1-1
d_gene: .
v_gene: TRBV5-4
abundance: .
CDR3nt: TGTGCCAGCAGCTCGGGACTAGGAGGCGGTGAAGCTTTCTTT
CDR3aa: CASSSGLGGGEAFF

j_gene: TRBJ2-5
d_gene: .
v_gene: TRBV12-5
abundance: .
CDR3nt: TGTGCTAGTGGTTTGTCGTTCCGGGGGGCGGGGGAGACCCAGTACTTC
CDR3aa: CASGLSFRGAGETQYF

j_gene: TRBJ1-5
d_gene: TRBD1
v_gene: TRBV5-8
abundance: .
CDR3nt: TGTGCCAGCCGCTTTGAACCTACAGGGGGGAGTCAGCCCCAGCATTTT
CDR3aa: CASRFEPTGGSQPQHF

j_gene: TRBJ2-5
d_gene: .
v_gene: TRBV7-9
abundance: .
CDR3nt: TGTGCCAGCAGACTAGTCCAAGAGACCCAGTACTTC
CDR3aa: CASRLVQETQYF

j_gene: TRBJ1-2
d_gene: .
v_gene: TRBV4-3
abundance: .
CDR3nt: TGCGCCAGCAGCCAAGTGCAGGGCCCGAACTATGGCTACACCTTC
CDR3aa: CASSQVQGPNYGYTF

j_gene: TRBJ2-7
d_gene: .
v_gene: TRBV7-9
abundance: few
CDR3nt: TGTGCCAGCAGCTTACATGAGGGCGAGCAGTACTTC
CDR3aa: CASSLHEGEQYF

j_gene: TRBJ1-1
d_gene: .
v_gene: TRBV7-9
abundance: .
CDR3nt: TGTGCCAGCAGCTTAGGACTGATGAACACTGAAGCTTTCTTT
CDR3aa: CASSLGLMNTEAFF

j_gene: TRBJ2-5
d_gene: .
v_gene: TRBV29-1
abundance: .
CDR3nt: TGCAGCGTGGGGACTGAGGGGGAGACCCAGTACTTC
CDR3aa: CSVGTEGETQYF

j_gene: TRBJ2-7
d_gene: .
v_gene: TRBV4-3
abundance: .
CDR3nt: TGCGCCAGCAGCCATAGAGAGGGCGAGCAGTACTTC
CDR3aa: CASSHREGEQYF